A single sample is the source of the 13 T cell receptor beta chains below, sequenced in a study of radiotherapy plus CTLA-4 blockade in lung cancer. Assay used: immunoSEQ multiplex PCR; TCRdb lists only in-frame clones, some missing. The top ten clones hold around 10% of a sample with tens of thousands of clones, approximately 79% of them seen once. The source material was peripheral blood, sampled from a patient treated with radiotherapy plus ipilimumab. The receptors shown here come from a human donor with non-small cell lung cancer who had stable disease on radiotherapy plus ipilimumab.

The chain recombines TRBV6-5 with TRBJ1-1; 9 nucleotides match TRBD1. J was trimmed by 5 bases and V by 1 base; bases with no gene match: 5. CDR3 size: 15 residues. The germline V gene encodes CDR1 MNHEY and CDR2 SVGAGI. DNA of the CDR3: TGTGCCAGCAGTTACTTTAGCGGACAGGGGACTGAAGCTTTCTTT. Residues: CASSYFSGQGTEAFF.

The CDR3 nucleotides read TGTGCCATCAGTGAGGCACGACAGGGAGCCACTGAAGCTTTCTTT. Its protein product is CAISEARQGATEAFF. V usage is TRBV10-3 and J usage is TRBJ1-1, with 7 bases aligning to TRBD1. The CDR3 runs to 15 residues. Looked up from germline, CDR1 is ENHRY and CDR2 is SYGVKD. Germline trimming cut 2 bases from V and 4 bases from J; bases unmatched to any gene: 7.

In nucleotides, the CDR3 is TGTGCCATCAGCAGCCCACAGGGCATCACTGAAGCTTTCTTT. It translates to CAISSPQGITEAFF. The V gene is TRBV10-3, the J gene TRBJ1-1; D might be TRBD1 (6 bases). This CDR3 region has 14 residues. Germline CDR1 is ENHRY and CDR2 is SYGVKD. Deletions cut 6 bases from V and 4 bases from J, with 15 bases between.

The CDR3 region has the DNA TGTGCCAGGCGAGAGGACGTCGAAGCTTTCTTT. Translation: CARREDVEAFF. This rearrangement joins TRBV2 to TRBJ1-1; D is undetermined. Trimming pared 9 bases from V and 8 bases from J, leaving 13 bases between. The CDR3 has 11 amino acids. Looked up from germline, CDR1 is SNHLY and CDR2 is FYNNEI.

The chain carries TRBV4-3 and TRBJ2-1; the D gene could be TRBD1 or TRBD2 (5 bases each). Per germline, CDR1 LGHNA and CDR2 YSLEER. The CDR3 sequence is 17 residues long. The V end lost 0 bases, the J end lost 4 bases, and 16 bases lay between the germline ends. The CDR3 here is CASSQDIPGPGYNEQFF. CDR3 bases: TGCGCCAGCAGCCAAGATATACCGGGGCCCGGGTACAATGAGCAGTTCTTC.

This chain joins TRBV6-1 and TRBJ2-7; TRBD1 matches 9 bases. The CDR3 length is 14 residues. V shed 7 bases and J 1 base; nucleotides not matched to a gene: 5. Germline V gives CDR1 MNHNS, CDR2 SASEGT. The CDR3 DNA sequence: TGTGCCAGCATCCGGGACAGGGCTTCCTACGAGCAGTACTTC. It yields the protein CASIRDRASYEQYF.

By its share, this clone is medium-sized (0.01 to 0.1%). The rearrangement joins TRBV10-3 to TRBJ1-2; 7 bases match TRBD1. Germline V gives CDR1 ENHRY, CDR2 SYGVKD. V was clipped by 4 bases and J by 8 bases; unmatched bases: 19. This CDR3 has 17 residues. CDR3 loop: CAISVAGTVKRTIGYTF. Written as DNA, the CDR3 is TGTGCCATCAGTGTCGCCGGGACAGTAAAAAGAACCATCGGCTACACCTTC.

The V and J genes are TRBV7-8 and TRBJ1-3; D possibly corresponds to TRBD1 (6 bases). Germline CDR1 reads SGHVS; CDR2 reads FQNEAQ. With 5 bases removed from V and 7 bases from J, the gap between germline ends came to 9 bases. The CDR3 has 12 residues. The DNA of the CDR3 is TGTGCCAGCAGCCTCACAGGGAACACCATATATTTT. This gives the protein CASSLTGNTIYF.

The chain links TRBV6-9 to TRBJ2-7; D perhaps matches TRBD2 (6 bases). Trimming stripped 3 bases from V and 1 base from J, with 13 bases between. The CDR3 runs 15 residues. The germline V gene has CDR1 MNHGY and CDR2 SVAAGI. CDR3 nucleotide sequence: TGTGCCAGCAGTTACTCGGGGGACGGATCCTACGAGCAGTACTTC. Translating it yields CASSYSGDGSYEQYF.

The V and J genes are TRBV16 and TRBJ1-1; D is ambiguous. Between the trimmed V and J ends, which lost 3 bases and 4 bases, there was a span of 6 bases. The CDR3 has 12 amino acids. Germline CDR1 is KGHSY and CDR2 is FQNENV. The CDR3 coding sequence is TGTGCCAGCAGCCAGGGATTCACTGAAGCTTTCTTT. The encoded protein is CASSQGFTEAFF.

V gene TRBV2 combines with J gene TRBJ1-5; no clear D gene. CDR1 SNHLY and CDR2 FYNNEI come from the germline V gene. The ends were cut back, 5 bases at V and 2 bases at J, with 7 bases in the middle. This CDR3 is 13 amino acids long. The CDR3: CASSLQGNQPQHF. The CDR3 coding sequence is TGTGCCAGCAGTCTTCAAGGCAATCAGCCCCAGCATTTT.

The table lists this clone with a few counts. This chain uses TRBV6-5 with TRBJ2-2; the D gene is possibly TRBD2 (5 bases). This CDR3 comprises 15 residues. Trimming took 2 bases from V and 6 from J, leaving 13 bases between them. Germline CDR1 and CDR2: MNHEY and SVGAGI. CDR3 sequence: CASSYTPLGAGELFF. DNA of the CDR3: TGTGCCAGCAGTTACACCCCCCTCGGGGCCGGGGAGCTGTTTTTT.

The chain combines TRBV5-4 with TRBJ1-1; D ambiguous. V gave up 4 bases and J gave up 5 bases, with 21 bases separating them. The CDR3 has 16 residues. Per the germline V gene, CDR1 is SGHNT and CDR2 is YYREEE (reference sequence). The CDR3 sequence is CASSGYGLSRTTEAFF. DNA of the CDR3: TGTGCCAGCAGCGGGTACGGACTGAGCCGAACAACTGAAGCTTTCTTT. The whole variable domain, remainder taken from reference TRBV5-4 and TRBJ1-1, is ETGVTQSPTHLIKTRGQQVTLRCSSQSGHNTVSWYQQALGQGPQFIFQYYREEENGRGNFPPRFSGLQFPNYSSELNVNALELDDSALYLCASSGYGLSRTTEAFFGQGTRLTVV.